This TCR beta chain stems from a study of blood T cell repertoires in COVID-19. Study at large: Acute and convalescent COVID-19 samples came from the United States, Italy and Spain. PBMCs, B-cell-depleted T cells, or T cells provided the cDNA or gDNA that made up the material.

Under the authors' procedure: Scientists estimated how many nucleated cells there were by amplifying reference gene primers. Here immunoSEQ multiplex PCR was the method, and the copy in TCRdb shows in-frame clones only, minus some. The V and J calls and clone size come from that table; D and trimming were worked out from the DNA. There are about 160,000 clones in the sample; approximately 85% occur only once, and around 7% lies in the top ten. This TCR was sampled from a man older than 75 with COVID-19, enrolled during active disease. The sequenced material came from peripheral blood.

CDR3 sequence (DNA): TGTGCCAGCACCCTGACAGGGGGCATAGGAAAACTGTTTTTT. As protein: CASTLTGGIGKLFF. The gene calls are TRBV6-5 and TRBJ1-4; 10 bases fit TRBD1. V lost 7 bases to trimming and J lost 10 bases; unmatched junction nucleotides: 9. The CDR3 runs 14 residues. Germline loops: CDR1 MNHEY, CDR2 SVGAGI.